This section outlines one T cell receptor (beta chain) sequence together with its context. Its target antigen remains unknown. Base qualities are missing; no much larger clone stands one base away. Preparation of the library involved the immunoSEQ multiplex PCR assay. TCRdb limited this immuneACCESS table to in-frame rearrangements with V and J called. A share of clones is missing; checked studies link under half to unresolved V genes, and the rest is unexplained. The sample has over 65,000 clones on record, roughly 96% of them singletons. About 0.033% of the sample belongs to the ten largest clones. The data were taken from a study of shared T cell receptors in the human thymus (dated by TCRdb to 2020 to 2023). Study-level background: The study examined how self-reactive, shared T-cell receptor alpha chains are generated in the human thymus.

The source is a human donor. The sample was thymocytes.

The DNA reads TGTGCCAGGAGACTAGCGGGGGGGCTTGAGACCCAGTACTTC. This yields the protein CARRLAGGLETQYF. Here the chain combines TRBV9 and TRBJ2-5; TRBD2 lines up with 14 middle nucleotides. Germline trimming: 8 bases from V, 5 bases from J; junction bases outside gene matches: 5. Reading from cysteine to phenylalanine, the CDR3 counts 14 amino acids. Here the CDR3 DNA is all that survives: 42 bases in frame from base 1. Reading the germline V gene gives CDR1 SGDLS and CDR2 YYNGEE.